The entry below describes one T cell receptor beta chain. Its antigen is undetermined. The sample comes from a study of beta chain features in type 1 diabetes. In germline, CDR1 is SQVTM, CDR2 ANQGSEA. The CDR3 has 14 amino acids. Germline trimming cut 7 bases from V and 4 bases from J; bases unmatched to any gene: 5. General study points: Possibly, sequencing cDNA over-represented cells that had high TCR expression levels. For Type 1 diabetes patients, all four CD4+ subsets carried TCRB CDR3s that were moderately but significantly shorter. Patients with type 1 diabetes carried fewer insertions and had more deletions at their VDJ junctions.

The sequenced template was cDNA made from the entire isolated RNA. Sequenced by immunoSEQ multiplex PCR; TCRdb stores in-frame clones only, minus some. The table has over 200,000 clones, about a tenth seen once. The chain couples TRBV29-1 to TRBJ2-3; 13 positions match TRBD2. The origin of this receptor is a man aged 30 to 39 with type 1 diabetes. Source material: naive CD4+ T cells from blood. CDR3 amino acids: CSATSGGPPDTQYF. CDR3 nucleotide sequence: TGCAGCGCGACTAGCGGGGGGCCGCCAGATACGCAGTATTTT.